What follows describes a single T cell receptor beta chain. The target antigen is unknown. The data were taken from a study of T cell responses to AZD1222 COVID-19 vaccine. Study information: Pooled in the analysis were second doses at about 4 or about 12 weeks. Study observations and caveats: Clonal diversity was possibly underestimated; the donors were predominantly white British and more often female. It was only a handful of AZD1222 recipients who were seropositive at baseline. Nearly half of spike-specific TCRs reportedly target unmutated variant regions.

Clones were read by immunoSEQ multiplex PCR, and TCRdb kept only the in-frame ones, dropping some. The table has 100,000 to 150,000 clones, 80% to 95% seen once. The V gene lost 0 bases and the J gene lost 7 bases, with 0 bases spanning the gap. Per the germline V gene, CDR1 is LNHNV and CDR2 is YYDKDF (reference sequence). CDR3 length: 11 residues. This chain links TRBV15 with TRBJ2-2; D is unresolved. Sequenced here: peripheral blood, sampled on day 0 of AZD1222 vaccination. The TCR was taken from an adult in good health. CDR3 in DNA: TGTGCCACCAGCAGAGACGGGGAGCTGTTTTTT. This encodes CATSRDGELFF. Together with reference TRBV15 and TRBJ2-2, the CDR3 gives the full variable domain: DAMVIQNPRYQVTQFGKPVTLSCSQTLNHNVMYWYQQKSSQAPKLLFHYYDKDFNNEADTPDNFQSRRPNTSFCFLDIRSPGLGDTAMYLCATSRDGELFFGEGSRLTVL.